The rows below give T cell receptor beta chains drawn from one sample of a study of blood T cell repertoires in COVID-19. Profiling relied on immunoSEQ multiplex PCR, and the TCRdb table lists in-frame clones only, not all of them. The top ten hold roughly an eighth of the sample, which has approximately 170,000 clones, under 80% seen once. The material sequenced was peripheral blood. The receptors stem from a woman in her 50s with acute or convalescent COVID-19. CDR3s include the opening cysteine and the closing phenylalanine or tryptophan. D genes are given only for firm matches. A clone size is listed for some rows: how often the clone was seen (once, few, many), or a class if it is expanded.

>TRBJ2-5|TRBV5-1|once|-
TGCGCCAGCAGCCTATTCAGCCAGGGTGGAGAGACCCAGTACTTC
CASSLFSQGGETQYF
>TRBJ2-3|TRBV5-6|-|TRBD2
TGTGCCAGCAGCTCACTAGCGGGTGCGGCCACAGATACGCAGTATTTT
CASSSLAGAATDTQYF
>TRBJ1-3|TRBV24-1|-|-
TGTGCCACCAGTGACCCTTTCTCTGGAAACACCATATATTTT
CATSDPFSGNTIYF
>TRBJ1-2|TRBV6-1|-|-
TGTGCCAGCAGTGAAGGGCCAGGGGTAAACTATGGCTACACCTTC
CASSEGPGVNYGYTF
>TRBJ1-6|TRBV18|-|-
TGTGCCAGCTCAATTGACAGGAATTCACCCCTCCACTTT
CASSIDRNSPLHF
>TRBJ1-5|TRBV18|-|TRBD1
TGTGCCAGCTCACCCTTGGGACAGGGGAATCAGCCCCAGCATTTT
CASSPLGQGNQPQHF
>TRBJ2-3|TRBV5-1|few|TRBD1
TGCGCCAGCAGCTTGGGGACAGGGGTGGGAGATACGCAGTATTTT
CASSLGTGVGDTQYF
>TRBJ1-1|TRBV2|-|-
TGTGCCAGCAGTGAACAGGGTCGGACTGAAGCTTTCTTT
CASSEQGRTEAFF
>TRBJ2-3|TRBV7-2|-|TRBD1
TGTGCCAGCAGCCTCCGGACAGGGCATGTAGATACGCAGTATTTT
CASSLRTGHVDTQYF
>TRBJ2-1|TRBV15|-|TRBD2
TGTGCCACCAGCGTCTATACTAGCGTAAATGAGCAGTTCTTC
CATSVYTSVNEQFF
>TRBJ1-5|TRBV27|-|-
TGTGCCAGCAGTTTTCAGGTCAATCAGCCCCAGCATTTT
CASSFQVNQPQHF
>TRBJ1-1|TRBV19|-|-
TGTGCCAGTAGAACCGGGAGGAACACTGAAGCTTTCTTT
CASRTGRNTEAFF
>TRBJ2-7|TRBV5-1|-|-
TGCGCCAGCAGCTTCTTAGGCCAGGAGGCGGGCGAGCAGTACTTC
CASSFLGQEAGEQYF
>TRBJ1-2|TRBV27|-|TRBD1
TGTGCCAGCAGTTCCGGGACAGATAACTATGGCTACACCTTC
CASSSGTDNYGYTF
>TRBJ2-2|TRBV5-5|-|TRBD2
TGTGCCAGCAGCTTCGTAGCGGGAGTTAAGTCCGGGGAGCTGTTTTTT
CASSFVAGVKSGELFF
>TRBJ1-6|TRBV4-1|-|-
TGCGCCAGCAGCCAAGAAGGAGGGGCCCTCCACTTT
CASSQEGGALHF
>TRBJ2-3|TRBV19|few|-
TGTGCCAGTAGTATCTCCCTTATAGATACGCAGTATTTT
CASSISLIDTQYF
>TRBJ2-3|TRBV9|-|-
TGTGCCAGCAGCGTAGGTGGCAGCACAGATACGCAGTATTTT
CASSVGGSTDTQYF